This T cell receptor (beta chain) appears in the sequencing data of a study of blood T cell repertoires in COVID-19. Study-wide background: Sources were T cells, B-cell-depleted T cells, or PBMCs; the material itself was cDNA or gDNA.

The authors' processing: Using reference gene primer amplification, nucleated cell counts were estimated. Some clones are missing from TCRdb's copy, which holds only in-frame ones; the method was immunoSEQ multiplex PCR. V and J calls and clone size are those listed in that table; D and trimming were worked out from the DNA. The data show approximately 310,000 clones, with around 85% seen just once and roughly 2.2% held by the top ten. V shed 2 bases and J 8 bases; nucleotides not matched to a gene: 5. The CDR3 is 14 amino acids. Germline CDR1 reads SGHDT; CDR2 reads YYEEEE. To note about this clone: This CDR3 is also generated by other DNA sequences in the sample.

The specimen sequenced was PBMCs or T cells enriched from blood (not recorded which). The TCR originated in a man younger than 45 who had recovered from COVID-19. The chain has TRBV5-6 and TRBJ1-2; 11 bases line up with TRBD1. CDR3: CASSLGQGAYGYTF. DNA of the CDR3: TGTGCCAGCAGCTTAGGACAGGGGGCCTACGGCTACACCTTC.